This T cell receptor beta chain stems from a study of blood T cell repertoires in COVID-19. Study-level background: Sites across the United States, Italy and Spain contributed samples from acute and convalescent COVID-19. Nucleic acid was either cDNA or gDNA, and it came from T cells, B-cell-depleted T cells, or PBMCs.

This CDR3 region has 15 residues. Germline CDR1 and CDR2: MNHEY and SVGEGT. V gave up 4 bases and J gave up 0 bases, with 13 bases separating them. Source study methods: Scientists estimated how many nucleated cells there were by amplifying reference gene primers. Clones were read by immunoSEQ multiplex PCR, and TCRdb kept only the in-frame ones, dropping some. V and J calls and clone size follow that table, whereas D and trimming were derived from the DNA. The sample consists of some 220,000 clones, 87% of them appearing once. The gene calls are TRBV6-2 or TRBV6-3 and TRBJ2-7; no clear D. The source of this sequence is a woman aged 18-29 years who had recovered from COVID-19. Sequenced material: peripheral blood. CDR3 coding DNA: TGTGCCAGCAGTTCCTCACAATCCTTCTCCTACGAGCAGTACTTC. It translates to CASSSSQSFSYEQYF.